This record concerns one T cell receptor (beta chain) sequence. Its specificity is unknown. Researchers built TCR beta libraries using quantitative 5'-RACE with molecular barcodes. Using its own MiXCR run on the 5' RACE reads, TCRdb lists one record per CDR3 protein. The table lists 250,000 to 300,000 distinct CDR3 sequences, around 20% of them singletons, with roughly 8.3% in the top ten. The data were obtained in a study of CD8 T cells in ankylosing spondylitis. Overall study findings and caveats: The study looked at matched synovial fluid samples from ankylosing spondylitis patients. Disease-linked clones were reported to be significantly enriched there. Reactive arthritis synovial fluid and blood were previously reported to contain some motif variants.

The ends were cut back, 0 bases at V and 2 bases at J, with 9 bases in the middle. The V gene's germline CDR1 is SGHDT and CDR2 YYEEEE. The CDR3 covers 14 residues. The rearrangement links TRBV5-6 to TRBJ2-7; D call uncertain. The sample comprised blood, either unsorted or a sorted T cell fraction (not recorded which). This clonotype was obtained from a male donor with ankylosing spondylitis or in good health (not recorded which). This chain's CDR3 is CASSLGRVPYEQYV. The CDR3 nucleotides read TGTGCCAGCAGCTTGGGCAGAGTCCCCTACGAGCAGTACGTC.